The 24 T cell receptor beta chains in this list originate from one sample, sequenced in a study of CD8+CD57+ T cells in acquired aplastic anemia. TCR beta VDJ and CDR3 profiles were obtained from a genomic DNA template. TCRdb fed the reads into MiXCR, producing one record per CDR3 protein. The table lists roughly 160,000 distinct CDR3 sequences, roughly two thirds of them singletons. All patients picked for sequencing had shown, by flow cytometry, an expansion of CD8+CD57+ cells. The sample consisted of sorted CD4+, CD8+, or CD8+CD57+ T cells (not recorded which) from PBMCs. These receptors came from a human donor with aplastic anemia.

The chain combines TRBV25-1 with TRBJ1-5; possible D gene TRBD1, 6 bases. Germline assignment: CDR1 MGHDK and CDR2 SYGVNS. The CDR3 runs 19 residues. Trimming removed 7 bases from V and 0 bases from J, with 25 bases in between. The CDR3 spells CASTRREGTPYYSNQPQHF. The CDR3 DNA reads TGTGCCAGCACTCGAAGAGAGGGGACACCTTATTATAGCAATCAGCCCCAGCATTTT.

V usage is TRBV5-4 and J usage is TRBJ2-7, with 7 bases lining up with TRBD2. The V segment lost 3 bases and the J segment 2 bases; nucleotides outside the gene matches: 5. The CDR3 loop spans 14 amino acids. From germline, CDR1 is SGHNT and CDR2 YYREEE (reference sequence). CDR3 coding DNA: TGTGCCAGCAGCTCAGTAGGACTAGCCTACGAGCAGTACTTC. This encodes CASSSVGLAYEQYF.

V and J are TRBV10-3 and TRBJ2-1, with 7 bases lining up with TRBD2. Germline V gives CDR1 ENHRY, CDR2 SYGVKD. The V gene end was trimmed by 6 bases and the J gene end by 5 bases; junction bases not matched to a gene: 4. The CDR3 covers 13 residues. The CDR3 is CAIRLGLNNEQFF. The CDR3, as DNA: TGTGCCATCAGATTGGGACTAAACAATGAGCAGTTCTTC.

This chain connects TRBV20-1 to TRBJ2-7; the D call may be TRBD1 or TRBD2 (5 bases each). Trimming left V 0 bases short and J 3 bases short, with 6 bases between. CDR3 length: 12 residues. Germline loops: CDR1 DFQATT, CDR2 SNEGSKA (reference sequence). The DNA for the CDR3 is TGCAGTGCTAGAGATGGGGGCTACGAGCAGTACTTC. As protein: CSARDGGYEQYF.

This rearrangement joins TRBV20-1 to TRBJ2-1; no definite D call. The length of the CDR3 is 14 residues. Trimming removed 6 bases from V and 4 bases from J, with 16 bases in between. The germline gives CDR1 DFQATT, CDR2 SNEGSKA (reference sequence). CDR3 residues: CSAQFWRSYNEQFF. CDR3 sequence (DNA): TGCAGTGCCCAGTTCTGGCGGTCATACAATGAGCAGTTCTTC.

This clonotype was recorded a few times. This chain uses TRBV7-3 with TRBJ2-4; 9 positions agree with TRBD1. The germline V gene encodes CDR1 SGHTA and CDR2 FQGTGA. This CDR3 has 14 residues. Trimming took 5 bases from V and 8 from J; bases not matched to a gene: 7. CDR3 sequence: CASSQGQGLDIQYF. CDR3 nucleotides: TGTGCCAGCAGCCAGGGACAGGGCTTGGACATTCAGTACTTC.

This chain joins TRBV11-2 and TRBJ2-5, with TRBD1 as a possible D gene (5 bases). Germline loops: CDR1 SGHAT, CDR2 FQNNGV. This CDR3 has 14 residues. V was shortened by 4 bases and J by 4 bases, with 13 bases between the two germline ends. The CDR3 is CASSSLGRGETQYF. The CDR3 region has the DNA TGTGCCAGCAGCTCCCTGGGTAGGGGAGAGACCCAGTACTTC.

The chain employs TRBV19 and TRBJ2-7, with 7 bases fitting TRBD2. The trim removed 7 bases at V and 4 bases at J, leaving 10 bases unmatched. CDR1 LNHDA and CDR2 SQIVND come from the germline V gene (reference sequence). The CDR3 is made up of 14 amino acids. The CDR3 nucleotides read TGTGCCAGTACTGAACGCGGGGGTCTGTACGAGCAGTACTTC. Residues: CASTERGGLYEQYF. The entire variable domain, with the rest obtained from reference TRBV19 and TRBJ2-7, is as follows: DGGITQSPKYLFRKEGQNVTLSCEQNLNHDAMYWYRQDPGQGLRLIYYSQIVNDFQKGDIAEGYSVSREKKESFPLTVTSAQKNPTAFYLCASTERGGLYEQYFGPGTRLTVT.

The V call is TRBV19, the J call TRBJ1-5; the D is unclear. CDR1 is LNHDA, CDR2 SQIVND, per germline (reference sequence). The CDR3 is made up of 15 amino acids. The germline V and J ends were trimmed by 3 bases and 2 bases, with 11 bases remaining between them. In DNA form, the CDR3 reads TGTGCCAGTAGTATTACGGGAGGAGGCAATCAGCCCCAGCATTTT. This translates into CASSITGGGNQPQHF.

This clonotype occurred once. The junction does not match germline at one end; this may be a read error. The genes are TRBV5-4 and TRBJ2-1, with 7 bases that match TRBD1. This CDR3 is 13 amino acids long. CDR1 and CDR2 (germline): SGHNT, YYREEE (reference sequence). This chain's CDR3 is CASRSGQVLHWWF. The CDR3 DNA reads TGTGCCAGCAGAAGTGGACAGGTCTTACACTGGTGGTTC.

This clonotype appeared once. Here the CDR3 reads CASSLGLAGREQYF. Here the CDR3 DNA reads TGTGCCAGCAGCTTAGGACTAGCGGGTAGAGAGCAGTACTTC. This rearrangement joins TRBV7-9 to TRBJ2-7; 10 bases agree with TRBD2. Trimming cost V 1 base and J 7 bases; bases outside gene matches: 4. Germline V gene lookup returns CDR1 SEHNR and CDR2 FQNEAQ (reference sequence). CDR3 length: 14 amino acids.

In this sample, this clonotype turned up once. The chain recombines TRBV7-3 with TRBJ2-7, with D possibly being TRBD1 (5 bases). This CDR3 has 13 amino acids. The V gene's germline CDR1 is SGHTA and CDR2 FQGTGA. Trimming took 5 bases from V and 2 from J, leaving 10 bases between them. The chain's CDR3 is CASSHGHPYEQYF. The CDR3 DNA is TGTGCCAGCAGCCATGGACACCCCTACGAGCAGTACTTC. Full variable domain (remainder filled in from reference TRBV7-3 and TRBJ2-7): GAGVSQTPSNKVTEKGKYVELRCDPISGHTALYWYRQSLGQGPEFLIYFQGTGAADDSGLPNDRFFAVRPEGSVSTLKIQRTERGDSAVYLCASSHGHPYEQYFGPGTRLTVT.

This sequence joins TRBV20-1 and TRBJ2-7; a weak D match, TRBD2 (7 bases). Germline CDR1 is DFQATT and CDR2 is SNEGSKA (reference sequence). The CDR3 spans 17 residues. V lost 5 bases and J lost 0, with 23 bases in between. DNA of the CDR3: TGCAGTGCTTCGTCCACGGGGACGGGGGGCAACTCCTACGAGCAGTACTTC. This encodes CSASSTGTGGNSYEQYF.

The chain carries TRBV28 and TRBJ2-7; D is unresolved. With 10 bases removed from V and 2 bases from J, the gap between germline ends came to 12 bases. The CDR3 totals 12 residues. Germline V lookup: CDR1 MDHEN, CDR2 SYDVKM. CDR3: CATSPGPYEQYF. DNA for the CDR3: TGTGCCACCTCGCCGGGTCCCTACGAGCAGTACTTC.

The CDR3 loop reads CASSQDIGDRDGRGYTF. In DNA form, the CDR3 reads TGTGCCAGCAGCCAAGATATTGGGGACCGGGACGGTAGAGGCTACACCTTC. This chain uses TRBV14 with TRBJ1-2, with a possible D match to TRBD1 (5 bases). CDR3 size: 17 residues. The V gene's germline CDR1 is SGHDN and CDR2 FVKESK. Trimming took 0 bases from V and 8 from J, leaving 22 bases between them.

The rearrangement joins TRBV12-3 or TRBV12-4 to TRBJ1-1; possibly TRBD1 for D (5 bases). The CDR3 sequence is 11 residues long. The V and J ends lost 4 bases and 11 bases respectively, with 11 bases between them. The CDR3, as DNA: TGTGCCAGCAGTTCCCCGGGGGATGCTTTCTTT. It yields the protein CASSSPGDAFF.

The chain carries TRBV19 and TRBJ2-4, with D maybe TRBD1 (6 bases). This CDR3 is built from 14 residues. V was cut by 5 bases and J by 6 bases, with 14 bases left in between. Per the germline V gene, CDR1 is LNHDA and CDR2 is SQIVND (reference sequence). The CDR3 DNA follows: TGTGCCAGTAGTTACGGCCTAGGGGGAAACATTCAGTACTTC. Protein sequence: CASSYGLGGNIQYF.

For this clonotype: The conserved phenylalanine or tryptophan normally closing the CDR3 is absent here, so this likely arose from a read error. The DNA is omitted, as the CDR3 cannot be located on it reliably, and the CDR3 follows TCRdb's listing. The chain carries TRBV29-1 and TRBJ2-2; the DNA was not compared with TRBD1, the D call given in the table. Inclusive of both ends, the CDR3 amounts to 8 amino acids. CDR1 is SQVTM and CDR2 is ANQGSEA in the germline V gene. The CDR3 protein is CSVEEPPV.

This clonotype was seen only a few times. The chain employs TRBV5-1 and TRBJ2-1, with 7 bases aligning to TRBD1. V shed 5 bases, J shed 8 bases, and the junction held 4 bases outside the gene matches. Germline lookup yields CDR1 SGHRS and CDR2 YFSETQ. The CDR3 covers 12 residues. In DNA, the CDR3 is TGCGCCAGCAGGGACAGGTGGGATGAGCAGTTCTTC. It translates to CASRDRWDEQFF. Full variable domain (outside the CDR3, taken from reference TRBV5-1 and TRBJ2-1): KAGVTQTPRYLIKTRGQQVTLSCSPISGHRSVSWYQQTPGQGLQFLFEYFSETQRNKGNFPGRFSGRQFSNSRSEMNVSTLELGDSALYLCASRDRWDEQFFGPGTRLTVL.

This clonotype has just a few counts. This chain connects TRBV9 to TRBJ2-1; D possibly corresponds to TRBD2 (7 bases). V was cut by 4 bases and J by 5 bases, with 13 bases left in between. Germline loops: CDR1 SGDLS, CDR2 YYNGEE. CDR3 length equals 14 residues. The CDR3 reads CASSLGGDHNEQFF. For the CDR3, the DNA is TGTGCCAGCAGCTTAGGGGGGGACCACAATGAGCAGTTCTTC.

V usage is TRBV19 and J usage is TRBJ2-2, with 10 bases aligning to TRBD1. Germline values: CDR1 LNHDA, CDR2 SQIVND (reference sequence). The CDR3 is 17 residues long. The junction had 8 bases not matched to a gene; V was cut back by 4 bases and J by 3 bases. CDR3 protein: CASSTTGTGAHTGELFF. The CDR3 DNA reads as TGTGCCAGTAGTACGACCGGGACAGGGGCGCACACCGGGGAGCTGTTTTTT.

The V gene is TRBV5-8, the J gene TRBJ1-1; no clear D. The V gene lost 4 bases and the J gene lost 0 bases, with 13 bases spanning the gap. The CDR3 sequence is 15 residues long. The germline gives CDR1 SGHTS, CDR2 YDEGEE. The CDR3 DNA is TGTGCCAGCAGCGCCAGAGGTGTTTTGAACACTGAAGCTTTCTTT. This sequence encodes CASSARGVLNTEAFF. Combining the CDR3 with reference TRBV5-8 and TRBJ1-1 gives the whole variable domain EAGVTQSPTHLIKTRGQQATLRCSPISGHTSVYWYQQALGLGLQFLLWYDEGEERNRGNFPPRFSGRQFPNYSSELNVNALELEDSALYLCASSARGVLNTEAFFGQGTRLTVV.

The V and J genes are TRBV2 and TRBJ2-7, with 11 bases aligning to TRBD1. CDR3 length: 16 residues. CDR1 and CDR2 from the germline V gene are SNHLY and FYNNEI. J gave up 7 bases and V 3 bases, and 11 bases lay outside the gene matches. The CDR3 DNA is TGTGCCAGCAGTGACCAGCCGCGGGACAGGGGGTGGGAGCAGTACTTC. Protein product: CASSDQPRDRGWEQYF.

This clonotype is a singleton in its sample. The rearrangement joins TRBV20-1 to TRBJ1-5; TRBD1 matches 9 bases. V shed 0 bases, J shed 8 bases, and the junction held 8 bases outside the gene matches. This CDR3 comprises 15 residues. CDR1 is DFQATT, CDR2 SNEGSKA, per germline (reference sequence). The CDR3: CSARDVGQGVEPQHF. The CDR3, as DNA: TGCAGTGCTAGAGATGTGGGACAGGGTGTTGAGCCCCAGCATTTT.